This is a list of T cell receptor beta chains from one sample in a study of identical twins. TCRdb re-analysed the 5' RACE reads in MiXCR, keeping a single row per CDR3 protein. The table includes 1.5 million to 2 million distinct CDR3 sequences, roughly 35% detected once. The sequencing sample was made of cord blood. Every receptor here comes from a newborn girl in good health. Each CDR3 is given with its conserved first and last residue.

CSAIRGEETQYF	TRBV20-1	TRBJ2-5
CASILGGVIQYF	TRBV5-5	TRBJ2-4
CASSTGQGSSYEQYF	TRBV2	TRBJ2-7
CASSKEAASGRSGMMTQYF	TRBV21-1	NA
CAITQYRDTSYEQYF	TRBV10-3	TRBJ2-7
CASSYASGGANEQYF	TRBV6-6	TRBJ2-7
CAIRLGTFNTEAFF	TRBV10-3	TRBJ1-1
CASSSGGPRNIQYF	TRBV7-9	NA
CSASPGISYNEQYF	TRBV20-1	TRBJ2-5
CATAGDGETQYF	TRBV7-9	NA
CASSLWGLAGPYEQFF	TRBV5-6	TRBJ2-1
CDSSHRVGYGYTF	TRBV7-2	TRBJ1-2